Below are 29 T cell receptor beta chains sequenced from a single sample in a study of shared T cell receptors in the human thymus. Clones were read by immunoSEQ multiplex PCR, and TCRdb kept only the in-frame ones, dropping some. The sample contains some 400,000 clones, about 95% of which appear only once. The sequenced sample was thymocytes. Receptors were obtained from a human donor.

This clone occurred once. This rearrangement joins TRBV5-5 to TRBJ1-5; D remains unclear. CDR1 SGHKS and CDR2 YYEKEE come from the germline V gene (reference sequence). The CDR3 length is 15 residues. The V and J ends lost 2 bases and 0 bases respectively, with 9 bases between them. The CDR3: CASSLHGYSNQPQHF. The CDR3 bases are TGTGCCAGCAGCTTACACGGTTATAGCAATCAGCCCCAGCATTTT.

This clone was counted a few times. J is TRBJ2-2 and V is TRBV11-2, with 7 nucleotides matching TRBD2. The trim removed 6 bases at V and 6 bases at J, leaving 13 bases unmatched. In germline, CDR1 is SGHAT, CDR2 FQNNGV. This CDR3 has 16 residues. CDR3 in DNA: TGTGCCAGCAGACCCACGGGGGAGGGCATAGCCGGGGAGCTGTTTTTT. This gives the protein CASRPTGEGIAGELFF.

This clone was detected a few times. V is TRBV11-2 and J is TRBJ1-5, with no clear D. The V gene lost 2 bases and the J gene lost 3 bases, with 2 bases spanning the gap. CDR1 is SGHAT and CDR2 is FQNNGV in the germline V gene. CDR3 size: 12 residues. The CDR3 sequence: CASSLINQPQHF. CDR3 in DNA: TGTGCCAGCAGCTTAATCAATCAGCCCCAGCATTTT.

This clone was detected once. This chain uses TRBV30 with TRBJ2-7; TRBD2 agrees at 10 bases. The CDR3 is 16 residues long. CDR1 and CDR2 from the germline V gene are GTSNPN and SVGIG (reference sequence). With 6 bases clipped from V and 3 bases from J, the junction kept 14 bases outside the gene matches. The CDR3 protein is CACFFRLAGSRYEQYF. The CDR3 DNA follows: TGTGCCTGCTTTTTCCGACTAGCGGGTTCCCGCTACGAGCAGTACTTC.

In this sample, this clone turned up once. The chain joins TRBV6-1 to TRBJ2-7, with 13 bases fitting TRBD2. Germline V gene data show CDR1 as MNHNS and CDR2 as SASEGT. The CDR3 contains 17 residues. V gave up 1 base and J gave up 1 base; unmatched junction bases: 4. The CDR3 region is CASSEEGTSGDSYEQYF. The CDR3 region has the DNA TGTGCCAGCAGTGAAGAGGGGACTAGCGGGGATTCCTACGAGCAGTACTTC.

The chain combines TRBV29-1 with TRBJ2-7, with D possibly called TRBD1 or TRBD2 (5 bases each). CDR3 length: 15 amino acids. Trimming cost V 7 bases and J 0 bases, with 19 bases left between them. Looked up from germline, CDR1 is SQVTM and CDR2 is ANQGSEA. The CDR3 is CSAFLRVRDSYEQYF. CDR3 nucleotides: TGCAGCGCTTTTCTCAGGGTGAGGGACTCCTACGAGCAGTACTTC.

J is TRBJ2-1 and V is TRBV7-3, with TRBD2 identical over 11 bases. V gave up 4 bases and J gave up 7 bases; unmatched junction bases: 15. There are 18 residues in the CDR3. Germline V gene data show CDR1 as SGHTA and CDR2 as FQGTGA. CDR3 nucleotides: TGTGCCAGCAGCTCCTCCAAAGGTAGCGGGAGGGAGAAGAATGAGCAGTTCTTC. Translation: CASSSSKGSGREKNEQFF.

This chain links TRBV5-1 with TRBJ1-1; D perhaps matches TRBD1 (5 bases). From germline, CDR1 is SGHRS and CDR2 YFSETQ. V gave up 4 bases and J gave up 6 bases, with 25 bases separating them. The CDR3 contains 17 residues. CDR3 nucleotide sequence: TGCGCCAGCAGCCCCCGTGGAGACAGAAGGGAAAAGTCTGAAGCTTTCTTT. The encoded protein is CASSPRGDRREKSEAFF.

This clone was counted a single time. The rearrangement links TRBV4-2 to TRBJ2-3; D remains unclear. Trimming cost V 1 base and J 3 bases, with 11 bases left between them. The CDR3 covers 15 residues. From germline, CDR1 is LGHNA and CDR2 YNFKEQ. This chain's CDR3 is CASSQGTVGTDTQYF. The DNA for the CDR3 is TGTGCCAGCAGCCAAGGGACGGTGGGGACAGATACGCAGTATTTT.

The rearrangement joins TRBV9 to TRBJ2-7; TRBD2 aligns across 8 bases. Per germline, CDR1 SGDLS and CDR2 YYNGEE. V shed 4 bases and J 5 bases; nucleotides not matched to a gene: 11. The CDR3 contains 15 residues. The CDR3 sequence is CASSPTGGRSNEQYF. In DNA, the CDR3 is TGTGCCAGCAGCCCAACGGGCGGGAGGTCCAACGAGCAGTACTTC.

The rearrangement joins TRBV6-4 to TRBJ2-1; 10 nucleotides agree with TRBD2. The J segment lost 2 bases and the V segment lost 6 bases, leaving 10 bases of the junction unmatched. This CDR3 comprises 17 residues. In germline, CDR1 is MRHNA, CDR2 SNTAGT. The CDR3 DNA sequence: TGTGCCAGCAGAGCGGGAGGGCCGTTTGGGCCCTACAATGAGCAGTTCTTC. Amino acids: CASRAGGPFGPYNEQFF.

The chain uses TRBV27 and TRBJ2-7; TRBD2 matches 14 bases. CDR1 is MNHEY, CDR2 SMNVEV, per germline (reference sequence). V shed 7 bases, J shed 5 bases, and the junction held 7 bases outside the gene matches. The CDR3 runs 15 residues. CDR3 sequence: CASKGTSGSSHEQYF. CDR3 in DNA: TGTGCCAGCAAGGGGACTAGCGGGAGTTCCCACGAGCAGTACTTC.

This clone came up a few times. This chain joins TRBV7-6 and TRBJ1-1, with D maybe TRBD1 (5 bases). Germline CDR1 SGHVS, CDR2 FNYEAQ. The CDR3 covers 16 residues. Trimming shortened V by 5 bases and J by 0 bases, and 16 bases separated the two germline ends. The CDR3 here is CASSPPGGKMNTEAFF. The CDR3, as DNA: TGTGCCAGCAGCCCCCCGGGGGGGAAGATGAACACTGAAGCTTTCTTT.

This chain connects TRBV29-1 to TRBJ1-2; D is unclear. Trimming removed 3 bases from V and 8 bases from J, with 4 bases in between. The CDR3 extends over 9 amino acids. CDR1 is SQVTM, CDR2 ANQGSEA, per germline. CDR3 sequence: CSVEWGYTF. As DNA, the CDR3 is TGCAGCGTTGAGTGGGGCTACACCTTC.

This CDR3 reads CASSEPGLAGGESSYEQYF. In DNA, the CDR3 is TGTGCCAGCAGCGAACCGGGACTAGCGGGAGGGGAGAGCTCCTACGAGCAGTACTTC. The genes are TRBV7-9 and TRBJ2-7; TRBD2 matches at 16 bases. The V and J ends lost 5 bases and 0 bases, in that order; junction bases with no gene match: 10. In germline, CDR1 is SEHNR, CDR2 FQNEAQ (reference sequence). The CDR3 has 19 residues. The whole variable domain, remainder taken from reference TRBV7-9 and TRBJ2-7, is DTGVSQNPRHKITKRGQNVTFRCDPISEHNRLYWYRQTLGQGPEFLTYFQNEAQLEKSRLLSDRFSAERPKGSFSTLEIQRTEQGDSAMYLCASSEPGLAGGESSYEQYFGPGTRLTVT.

V and J are TRBV11-2 and TRBJ2-1; D possibly corresponds to TRBD2 (5 bases). From germline, CDR1 is SGHAT and CDR2 FQNNGV. The CDR3 runs to 14 residues. The germline V and J ends were trimmed by 4 bases and 6 bases, with 13 bases remaining between them. CDR3 protein: CASSSGRRANEQFF. CDR3 in DNA: TGTGCCAGCAGCTCGGGTAGGCGGGCCAATGAGCAGTTCTTC.

This clone was seen more than once but under ten times. This chain uses TRBV21-1 with TRBJ1-2; the table calls TRBD1, which could not be checked here. TRBV21-1 is annotated as a pseudogene. CDR3 length equals 14 residues. CDR3 sequence: CASSTRFNRAGYTF. The CDR3 bases are TGTGCCAGCAGCACCCGATTTAACAGGGCAGGCTACACCTTC.

DNA for the CDR3: TGTGCCAGTAGTTTTCCTCCGGGACAAGATAGCAATCAGCCCCAGCATTTT. Its protein product is CASSFPPGQDSNQPQHF. The J gene is TRBJ1-5, the V gene TRBV19; D perhaps matches TRBD1 (6 bases). The CDR3 has 17 residues. V was shortened by 5 bases and J by 0 bases, with 17 bases between the two germline ends. Looked up from germline, CDR1 is LNHDA and CDR2 is SQIVND (reference sequence).

The chain employs TRBV27 and TRBJ1-1, with D maybe TRBD1 (6 bases). V shed 2 bases and J shed 1 base, with 14 bases lying between them. Germline V CDR1 and CDR2: MNHEY, SMNVEV (reference sequence). The CDR3 consists of 16 residues. CDR3 nucleotide sequence: TGTGCCAGCAGTTTAGGGGGGCTGTTTGAGAACACTGAAGCTTTCTTT. Its protein is CASSLGGLFENTEAFF.

The chain recombines TRBV2 with TRBJ2-7; D may be TRBD2 (6 bases). Germline assignment: CDR1 SNHLY and CDR2 FYNNEI. Trimming cost V 7 bases and J 2 bases, with 9 bases left between them. The CDR3 totals 12 residues. CDR3 DNA: TGTGCCAGCACCAGGGAGGCCTACGAGCAGTACTTC. This gives the protein CASTREAYEQYF.

CDR3 DNA: TGTGCCAGCAGCCCTAGGACGCCCGCGAACACCGGGGAGCTGTTTTTT. This gives the protein CASSPRTPANTGELFF. The V gene is TRBV11-2, the J gene TRBJ2-2, with D unclear. V lost 5 bases and J 0 bases, leaving 13 bases between the germline ends. CDR1 SGHAT and CDR2 FQNNGV come from the germline V gene. The length of the CDR3 is 16 residues.

This chain joins TRBV7-6 and TRBJ2-1; 14 bases align to TRBD2. The ends lost 3 bases at V and 2 bases at J; junction bases unmatched: 3. CDR1 SGHVS and CDR2 FNYEAQ come from the germline V gene. CDR3 length equals 17 residues. CDR3 loop: CASSLGTSGSAYNEQFF. DNA for the CDR3: TGTGCCAGCAGCTTGGGGACTAGCGGGAGCGCCTACAATGAGCAGTTCTTC.

This chain links TRBV7-8 with TRBJ1-1; TRBD1 aligns across 9 bases. CDR1 SGHVS and CDR2 FQNEAQ come from the germline V gene. V lost 5 bases and J lost 3; bases outside the gene matches: 4. This CDR3 has 14 residues. CDR3 protein: CASSLRDRDTEAFF. The CDR3 bases are TGTGCCAGCAGCCTCCGGGACAGGGACACTGAAGCTTTCTTT. Full variable domain (outside the CDR3, taken from reference TRBV7-8 and TRBJ1-1): GAGVSQSPRYKVAKRGQDVALRCDPISGHVSLFWYQQALGQGPEFLTYFQNEAQLDKSGLPSDRFFAERPEGSVSTLKIQRTQQEDSAVYLCASSLRDRDTEAFFGQGTRLTVV.

The rearrangement joins TRBV19 to TRBJ1-5, with D perhaps matching TRBD1 (5 bases). This CDR3 contains 14 residues. The ends were cut back, 2 bases at V and 7 bases at J, with 12 bases in the middle. CDR1 LNHDA and CDR2 SQIVND come from the germline V gene (reference sequence). In DNA, the CDR3 is TGTGCCAGTAGTATACTTGGGGGGTTCCAGCCCCAGCATTTT. Its translation is CASSILGGFQPQHF.

The chain carries TRBV27 and TRBJ2-4; D is uncertain. V shed 2 bases and J shed 0 bases, with 11 bases lying between them. The CDR3 spans 16 residues. Looked up from germline, CDR1 is MNHEY and CDR2 is SMNVEV (reference sequence). CDR3 protein: CASSLRQWGAKNIQYF. CDR3 bases: TGTGCCAGCAGTTTACGGCAGTGGGGAGCCAAAAACATTCAGTACTTC.

The chain links TRBV6-5 to TRBJ2-7; 8 nucleotides line up with TRBD1. The junction had 7 bases not matched to a gene; V was cut back by 5 bases and J by 4 bases. This CDR3 region has 14 residues. Germline loops: CDR1 MNHEY, CDR2 SVGAGI. This chain's CDR3 is CASSPQGARYEQYF. The CDR3 DNA reads as TGTGCCAGCAGTCCCCAGGGGGCAAGGTACGAGCAGTACTTC.

This chain joins TRBV19 and TRBJ1-4; D is undetermined. CDR3 length equals 13 residues. V lost 8 bases to trimming and J lost 4 bases, with 11 bases between them. Germline loops: CDR1 LNHDA, CDR2 SQIVND (reference sequence). The CDR3 here is CASLDADNEKLFF. CDR3 bases: TGTGCCAGTCTTGACGCCGATAATGAAAAACTGTTTTTT.

This chain joins TRBV27 and TRBJ2-2; weak D call: TRBD1 (5 bases). Germline V gene lookup returns CDR1 MNHEY and CDR2 SMNVEV (reference sequence). The V and J ends lost 3 bases and 0 bases respectively, with 8 bases between them. The CDR3 runs 15 residues. The CDR3 nucleotides read TGTGCCAGCAGTTTCAGGACAACGAACACCGGGGAGCTGTTTTTT. It codes for CASSFRTTNTGELFF.

The CDR3 DNA sequence: TGTGCCAGCAGCCCAATTAGGAGCTGGTTCCCTCCCTACGAGCAGTACTTC. Amino acid sequence: CASSPIRSWFPPYEQYF. This rearrangement joins TRBV28 to TRBJ2-7; D not resolved. The V end was cut by 6 bases, the J end by 2 bases, with 23 bases between. CDR3 length equals 17 residues. The germline CDR1 and CDR2 sequences are MDHEN and SYDVKM.